These 24 T cell receptor beta chains originate from one sample sequenced in a study of CD8+CD57+ T cells in acquired aplastic anemia. TCR beta VDJ combinations and CDR3 sequences were profiled from genomic DNA. TCRdb itself ran the reads through MiXCR, one entry per CDR3 protein. The sample includes under 200,000 distinct CDR3 sequences, less than 60% seen only once; the top ten take about 1.8%. Individuals selected for sequencing had exhibited CD8+CD57+ cell expansion on flow cytometry. Sequencing was performed on sorted CD4+, CD8+, or CD8+CD57+ T cells (not recorded which) from PBMCs. These receptor sequences come from a human donor with aplastic anemia.

This sequence joins TRBV15 and TRBJ1-1, with D uncertain. Trimming stripped 0 bases from V and 1 base from J, with 9 bases between. This CDR3 comprises 15 residues. CDR1 is LNHNV, CDR2 YYDKDF, per germline (reference sequence). The CDR3 DNA reads as TGTGCCACCAGCAGAGATTACGCAGGGAACACTGAAGCTTTCTTT. It yields the protein CATSRDYAGNTEAFF.

To note about this clonotype: A read error is possible here, since a much larger clone lies one base away. This chain connects TRBV3-1 to TRBJ1-1, with no clear D. The CDR3 is 15 amino acids. V lost 3 bases and J lost 4, with 15 bases in between. Germline-derived CDR1 and CDR2 are LGHDT and YNNKEL (reference sequence). CDR3 bases: TGTGCCAGCAGCCATGATCCAGGATGGGGCACTGAAGCTTTCTTT. It encodes CASSHDPGWGTEAFF.

This clonotype was recorded at least ten times. This chain links TRBV5-1 with TRBJ2-5, with TRBD2 identical over 13 bases. Germline-derived CDR1 and CDR2 are SGHRS and YFSETQ. The J segment lost 3 bases and the V segment lost 4 bases, leaving 9 bases of the junction unmatched. This CDR3 spans 17 amino acids. CDR3 coding DNA: TGCGCCAGCAGCCAGAGGCCCGGGACTAGCGGGAAAGAGACCCAGTACTTC. Its protein is CASSQRPGTSGKETQYF.

The genes are TRBV7-8 and TRBJ1-2, with D hard to call. The V end lost 6 bases, the J end lost 8 bases, and 13 bases lay between the germline ends. CDR1 SGHVS and CDR2 FQNEAQ come from the germline V gene. CDR3 size: 12 residues. The CDR3 DNA reads as TGTGCCAGCAGTGAGACTGAGTTCGGCTACACCTTC. Protein sequence: CASSETEFGYTF.

This clonotype was observed at least ten times. The chain has TRBV14 and TRBJ1-2, with 8 bases lining up with TRBD1. The ends lost 0 bases at V and 4 bases at J; junction bases unmatched: 13. CDR3 length: 18 amino acids. The germline V gene has CDR1 SGHDN and CDR2 FVKESK. CDR3 protein: CASSQEDYTEGTGYGYTF. Here the CDR3 DNA reads TGTGCCAGCAGCCAAGAGGATTATACGGAGGGGACAGGCTATGGCTACACCTTC.

This clonotype has a count of ten or more. This chain uses TRBV24-1 with TRBJ1-1, with no clear D. Trimming stripped 6 bases from V and 0 bases from J, with 13 bases between. The CDR3 loop spans 15 amino acids. Per germline, CDR1 KGHDR and CDR2 SFDVKD. As DNA, the CDR3 is TGTGCCACCAGTAGGTCGGCCAACATGAACACTGAAGCTTTCTTT. This gives the protein CATSRSANMNTEAFF.

The chain uses TRBV29-1 and TRBJ1-1; D gene ambiguous. Trimming left V 7 bases short and J 5 bases short, with 14 bases between. The CDR3 extends over 12 amino acids. CDR1 SQVTM and CDR2 ANQGSEA come from the germline V gene. The CDR3 loop reads CSGAPFGTEAFF. The CDR3 nucleotides are TGCAGCGGGGCACCCTTTGGGACTGAAGCTTTCTTT.

The rearrangement links TRBV10-1 to TRBJ2-2; D unresolved. CDR1 is WNHNN and CDR2 is SYGVQD in the germline V gene (reference sequence). V lost 3 bases and J 6 bases, leaving 8 bases between the germline ends. There are 13 residues in the CDR3. In nucleotides, the CDR3 is TGCGCCAGCAGTGATAGCCCCCCCGGGGAGCTGTTTTTT. It codes for CASSDSPPGELFF.

This clonotype was detected once. The chain joins TRBV4-3 to TRBJ1-2; D unresolved. V was clipped by 4 bases and J by 6 bases, with 15 bases between them. Germline V gene lookup returns CDR1 LGHNA and CDR2 YSLEER. The CDR3 is 14 amino acids. The CDR3 protein is CASSLGIRVHGYTF. In nucleotides, the CDR3 is TGCGCCAGCAGCCTGGGCATCCGGGTCCATGGCTACACCTTC.

This clonotype was seen ten or more times. The rearrangement links TRBV20-1 to TRBJ2-3; 11 bases fit TRBD2. This CDR3 comprises 17 residues. CDR1 is DFQATT, CDR2 SNEGSKA, per germline (reference sequence). V dropped 5 bases and J dropped 2; count of bases not matched to a gene: 12. In DNA, the CDR3 is TGCAGTGCTCGAAACTTTCTAGCGGGGGGACTCACAGATACGCAGTATTTT. The encoded protein is CSARNFLAGGLTDTQYF.

In nucleotides, the CDR3 is TGTGCCAGCTCACCACCGGGGGGGTCTAGCAATCAGCCCCAGCATTTT. Translated: CASSPPGGSSNQPQHF. The V call is TRBV18, the J call TRBJ1-5; possibly TRBD1 for D (5 bases). V lost 0 bases, J lost 0 bases, and 9 bases lay in between. CDR3 length: 16 amino acids. CDR1 and CDR2 from the germline V gene are KGHSH and LQKENI. Combining the CDR3 with reference TRBV18 and TRBJ1-5 gives the whole variable domain NAGVMQNPRHLVRRRGQEARLRCSPMKGHSHVYWYRQLPEEGLKFMVYLQKENIIDESGMPKERFSAEFPKEGPSILRIQQVVRGDSAAYFCASSPPGGSSNQPQHFGDGTRLSIL.

This clonotype was counted at least ten times. The V and J genes are TRBV29-1 and TRBJ1-3; D might be TRBD1 (5 bases). CDR1 and CDR2 from the germline V gene are SQVTM and ANQGSEA. V was cut by 7 bases and J by 4 bases, with 11 bases left in between. The CDR3 contains 12 residues. The CDR3 sequence is CSADSEGNTIYF. The DNA of the CDR3 is TGCAGCGCCGACAGTGAGGGAAACACCATATATTTT.

This clonotype was seen repeatedly, ten times or more. This rearrangement joins TRBV7-2 to TRBJ2-5; tentative D call: TRBD2 (6 bases). Germline V CDR1 and CDR2: SGHTA, FQGNSA. V dropped 1 base and J dropped 5 bases, with 14 bases sitting between them. The CDR3 has 15 residues. The CDR3 loop reads CASSLVASEGETQYF. In nucleotides, the CDR3 is TGTGCCAGCAGCTTAGTGGCTAGCGAGGGGGAGACCCAGTACTTC. Full variable domain (remainder filled in from reference TRBV7-2 and TRBJ2-5): GAGVSQSPSNKVTEKGKDVELRCDPISGHTALYWYRQSLGQGLEFLIYFQGNSAPDKSGLPSDRFSAERTGGSVSTLTIQRTQQEDSAVYLCASSLVASEGETQYFGPGTRLLVL.

The V gene is TRBV9, the J gene TRBJ2-7; 8 nucleotides match TRBD2. V was pared by 4 bases and J by 6 bases, with 18 bases of the junction left unmatched. CDR1 is SGDLS and CDR2 is YYNGEE in the germline V gene. The CDR3 is 17 residues long. CDR3 protein: CASSLREDGAARGEQYF. The DNA of the CDR3 is TGTGCCAGCAGCCTGCGGGAGGACGGGGCCGCCCGTGGCGAGCAGTACTTC.

V and J are TRBV10-3 and TRBJ1-1; 8 nucleotides match TRBD1. The CDR3 has 14 residues. V dropped 3 bases and J dropped 4; count of bases not matched to a gene: 4. From germline, CDR1 is ENHRY and CDR2 SYGVKD. The CDR3 bases are TGTGCCATCAGTGATTACGACAGGGGCACTGAAGCTTTCTTT. Protein: CAISDYDRGTEAFF.

Details on this clonotype: A much larger clone sits a single nucleotide away, making a read error possible. This CDR3 reads CASEATGTGGGNEQFF. The CDR3 DNA follows: TGTGCCAGCGAGGCGACCGGGACAGGGGGCGGAAATGAGCAGTTCTTC. The chain joins TRBV6-1 to TRBJ2-1; 12 bases match TRBD1. The J segment lost 7 bases and the V segment lost 8 bases, leaving 12 bases of the junction unmatched. CDR1 and CDR2 (germline): MNHNS, SASEGT. The CDR3 runs 16 residues.

The rearrangement links TRBV19 to TRBJ1-5, with no clear D. Deletions cut 2 bases from V and 6 bases from J, with 14 bases between. This CDR3 contains 15 residues. CDR1 LNHDA and CDR2 SQIVND come from the germline V gene (reference sequence). CDR3 sequence: CASSIRSPARQPQHF. Here the CDR3 DNA reads TGTGCCAGTAGTATAAGGTCCCCGGCTCGTCAGCCCCAGCATTTT.

This clonotype was counted ten times or more. The chain combines TRBV27 with TRBJ2-5, with unresolved D. Deletions cut 0 bases from V and 4 bases from J, with 3 bases between. This CDR3 spans 12 amino acids. Germline V gives CDR1 MNHEY, CDR2 SMNVEV (reference sequence). The CDR3: CASSLSGETQYF. DNA for the CDR3: TGTGCCAGCAGTTTATCTGGAGAGACCCAGTACTTC.

This clonotype has just a few counts. The chain recombines TRBV30 with TRBJ2-3, with TRBD2 matching 8 bases. V shed 0 bases, J shed 0 bases, and the junction held 8 bases outside the gene matches. CDR3 size: 17 residues. CDR1 is GTSNPN, CDR2 SVGIG, per germline (reference sequence). This CDR3 reads CAWSVGLAGPSTDTQYF. CDR3 in DNA: TGTGCCTGGAGTGTTGGTTTAGCGGGACCTAGCACAGATACGCAGTATTTT.

In its sample, this clonotype was seen many times. The V and J genes are TRBV20-1 and TRBJ1-1; D not certain. CDR3 size: 12 residues. V was pared by 0 bases and J by 11 bases, with 13 bases between. The V gene's germline CDR1 is DFQATT and CDR2 SNEGSKA (reference sequence). CDR3 sequence (DNA): TGCAGTGCTAGAGATTTTGTTGGGCGCGCTTTCTTT. This gives the protein CSARDFVGRAFF.

This clonotype was detected many times. The chain joins TRBV5-1 to TRBJ2-7; D tentatively reads TRBD1 or TRBD2 (5 bases each). Germline CDR1 SGHRS, CDR2 YFSETQ. Trimming took 7 bases from V and 3 from J, leaving 14 bases between them. The CDR3 runs 13 residues. CDR3 residues: CASRDPADYEQYF. In DNA form, the CDR3 reads TGCGCCAGCCGGGACCCAGCGGACTACGAGCAGTACTTC.

In DNA form, the CDR3 reads TGTGCCAGTAGCGGACAGGGTCACCATCAGCCCCAGCATTTT. Translation: CASSGQGHHQPQHF. The rearrangement joins TRBV19 to TRBJ1-5, with TRBD1 identical over 8 bases. The V gene's germline CDR1 is LNHDA and CDR2 SQIVND (reference sequence). This CDR3 is built from 14 residues. The V and J ends lost 6 bases and 5 bases, in that order; junction bases with no gene match: 6. Drawing the rest from reference TRBV19 and TRBJ1-5, the complete variable domain is DGGITQSPKYLFRKEGQNVTLSCEQNLNHDAMYWYRQDPGQGLRLIYYSQIVNDFQKGDIAEGYSVSREKKESFPLTVTSAQKNPTAFYLCASSGQGHHQPQHFGDGTRLSIL.

This clonotype was seen ten or more times. This chain links TRBV11-3 with TRBJ1-1, with no clear D. The CDR3 has 15 residues. Germline V lookup: CDR1 SGHNT, CDR2 YENEEA. Trimming cost V 0 bases and J 1 base, with 9 bases left between them. The CDR3 here is CASSLDPSSNTEAFF. The CDR3 DNA sequence: TGTGCCAGCAGCTTAGATCCCAGCTCGAACACTGAAGCTTTCTTT.

This clonotype has more than one count but fewer than ten. The chain combines TRBV25-1 with TRBJ2-5; tentatively, D is TRBD1 (5 bases). CDR3 size: 14 residues. V dropped 10 bases and J dropped 4 bases, with 19 bases sitting between them. CDR1 and CDR2 (germline): MGHDK, SYGVNS. The CDR3 here is CATSRQGYLETQYF. DNA for the CDR3: TGTGCCACATCCCGGCAGGGCTATTTAGAGACCCAGTACTTC.